The rows below give T cell receptor beta chains drawn from one sample of a study of Graves' ophthalmopathy and Graves' hyperthyroidism. TCRdb redid the calling of the multiplex PCR reads with MiXCR, one entry per CDR3 protein. The table includes some 750,000 distinct CDR3 sequences, roughly 40% detected once. Sequences were obtained from peripheral blood. These receptors all stem from an adult man with Graves' ophthalmopathy. Each CDR3 is given with its conserved first and last residue. Each record gives: J gene, V gene, D gene, clone size, CDR3 DNA, CDR3 protein. D genes are given only for firm matches. Rows give clone size only sometimes, using once, few, many, or a class for an expanded clone.

>TRBJ2-7|TRBV7-9|.|.
TGTGCCAGCAACCCCGGACTTGGCTACGAGCAGTACTTC
CASNPGLGYEQYF
>TRBJ2-2|TRBV25-1|.|few
TGTGCCAGCAGTGAAGGACTTTCCACCGGGGAGCTGTTTTTT
CASSEGLSTGELFF
>TRBJ1-4|TRBV10-3|.|.
TGTGCCATCAGTGAGGAGGGCGAAAAACTGTTTTTT
CAISEEGEKLFF
>TRBJ2-2|TRBV7-9|.|few
TGTGCCAGCAGTCCTGGGACCCCGGGCACCGGGGAGCTGTTTTTT
CASSPGTPGTGELFF
>TRBJ1-1|TRBV20-1|.|few
TGCAGTGCTAGGTGGCAACATACGAACACTGAAGCTTTCTTT
CSARWQHTNTEAFF
>TRBJ2-7|TRBV10-2|TRBD2|many
TGCGCCAGCGGGACTAGCGAGGAGCAGTACTTC
CASGTSEEQYF
>TRBJ1-6|TRBV7-9|TRBD1|many
TGTGCCAGCAGCGTTGGACAGGGAACGACACCCCTCCACTTT
CASSVGQGTTPLHF
>TRBJ1-5|TRBV7-8|.|many
TGTGCCAGCAGCTCAGACAGGAATCAGCCCCAGCATTTT
CASSSDRNQPQHF
>TRBJ1-2|TRBV24-1|TRBD1|.
TGTGCCACCAGCACTACAGGGGTGACAGGGAACGGCTACACCTTC
CATSTTGVTGNGYTF
>TRBJ2-5|TRBV11-2|TRBD2|.
TGTGCCAGCAGCTTCGGACTAGCGGGAGGGAATAAAGAGACCCAGTACTTC
CASSFGLAGGNKETQYF
>TRBJ1-1|TRBV7-3|.|.
TGTGCCTCGGACCGCGCCAAGATGAACACTGAAGCTTTCTTT
CASDRAKMNTEAFF
>TRBJ2-7|TRBV7-9|TRBD1|many
TGTGCCAGCAGCTTCGGACAGGCCTACGAGCAGTACTTC
CASSFGQAYEQYF
>TRBJ2-7|TRBV29-1|.|.
TGCAGCGTCGCGGACATAGGCTACGAGCAGTACTTC
CSVADIGYEQYF
>TRBJ1-2|TRBV7-9|.|once
TGTGCCAGCAGCCAAGTCTCGGGGTTTAATGCTTTGTACACCTTC
CASSQVSGFNALYTF
>TRBJ2-7|TRBV10-3|TRBD2|many
TGTGCCATCAGTGAAGAGCGGGGGTCGGGGTACGAGCAGTACTTC
CAISEERGSGYEQYF
>TRBJ2-2|TRBV25-1|TRBD2|once
TGTGCCAGCAGCTTTTCTTTGAAGGCGGGGGGTTTGACCGGGGAGCTGTTTTTT
CASSFSLKAGGLTGELFF
>TRBJ1-2|TRBV7-6|.|.
TGTGCCAGCAGCTCTCGGACAGCTAGCTATGGCTACACCTTC
CASSSRTASYGYTF
>TRBJ1-5|TRBV10-3|.|.
TGTGCCAGCAGTTACGAGGGGGAGGAAGAGACCCAGCATTTT
CASSYEGEEETQHF
>TRBJ2-7|TRBV7-9|.|.
TGTGCCAGCAGCGGATTTGGGGTTCAAGCGCAGGCTCCAAACGAGCAGTACTTC
CASSGFGVQAQAPNEQYF
>TRBJ1-1|TRBV10-2|TRBD1|.
TGCGCCAGCAGTGAGTCGCAGGGGGTCGTCTCTGAAGCTTTCTTT
CASSESQGVVSEAFF
>TRBJ1-1|TRBV19|.|many
TGTGCCAGTAGTGGAACAGGGTTAGGCACTGAAGCTTTCTTT
CASSGTGLGTEAFF
>TRBJ1-1|TRBV6-6|TRBD1|few
TGTGCCAGCACTCCCGGGGGGGACAGGGTTTTAGCTTTCTTT
CASTPGGDRVLAFF
>TRBJ1-4|TRBV12-3/TRBV12-4|.|.
TGTGCCAGCAGTGCCACCGGACAAGTTGAAAAACTGTTTTTT
CASSATGQVEKLFF
>TRBJ1-2|TRBV5-1|.|many
TGCGCCAGCAGCGGAACTTTGGGGGGCTACACCTTC
CASSGTLGGYTF